This T cell receptor beta chain originates from a study of blood T cell repertoires in COVID-19. Cohort allocation depended upon clinical history that participants reported. Authors' data handling: By means of reference gene primer amplification, nucleated cell counts were estimated. Sequenced by immunoSEQ multiplex PCR; TCRdb stores in-frame clones only, minus some. D and trimming come from the DNA, and the V and J calls and clone size come from that table. The table lists over 400,000 clones, 88% of them singletons. Per the germline V gene, CDR1 is SNHLY and CDR2 is FYNNEI. The CDR3 sequence is 15 residues long. The junction had 5 bases not matched to a gene; V was cut back by 7 bases and J by 3 bases.

Sequenced sample: PBMCs or T cells enriched from blood (not recorded which). This chain links TRBV2 with TRBJ2-2; TRBD1 aligns across 10 bases. This TCR was sampled from a woman aged 55-69 years who had recovered from COVID-19. This chain's CDR3 is CASTVGTGDTGELFF. DNA of the CDR3: TGTGCCAGCACGGTTGGGACAGGGGACACCGGGGAGCTGTTTTTT.